This TCR beta chain appears in the sequencing data of a study of blood T cells in healthy people across ages. Study-wide findings and caveats: Versus aged donors, long-lived donors had higher diversity and more naive CD4+ cells.

Germline V gives CDR1 SGHTA, CDR2 FQGTGA. CDR3 length: 17 amino acids. In regard to this clonotype: Its antigen is unidentified. One end of the junction fails to match germline, which may point to a read error.

Primed by a sample-barcoded 5' primer and a J-beta primer mix, a second PCR proceeded for roughly 6 to 12 cycles. Through a template-switch adaptor with 12 random nucleotides, each cDNA molecule received a tag. TCRdb re-called the 5' RACE reads with MiXCR, one entry per CDR3 protein. Among about a million distinct CDR3 sequences listed, around 49% were seen once. Each sample yielded at least 5 micrograms of PBMC total RNA. The clonotype comes from a man aged 30 to 45 in good health. The chain recombines TRBV7-3 with TRBJ2-3; 10 positions agree with TRBD2. Material: blood. The CDR3 region has the DNA TGTGCCGGCAGCCCCAGCGGGGGGGCCCGATCCTCAGATACGCAGTATTTT. Translated, it gives CAGSPSGGARSSDTQYF.